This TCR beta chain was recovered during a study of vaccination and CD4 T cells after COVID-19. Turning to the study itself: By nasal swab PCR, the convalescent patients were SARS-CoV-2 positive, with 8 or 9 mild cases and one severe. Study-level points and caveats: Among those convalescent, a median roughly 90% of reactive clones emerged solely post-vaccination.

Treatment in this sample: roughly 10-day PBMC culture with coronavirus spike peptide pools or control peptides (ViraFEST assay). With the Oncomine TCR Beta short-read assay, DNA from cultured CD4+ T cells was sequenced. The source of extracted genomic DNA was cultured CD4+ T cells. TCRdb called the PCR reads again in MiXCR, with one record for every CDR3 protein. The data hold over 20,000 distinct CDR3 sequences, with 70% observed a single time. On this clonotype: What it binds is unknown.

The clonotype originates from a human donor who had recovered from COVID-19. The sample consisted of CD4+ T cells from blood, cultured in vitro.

CDR3 sequence (DNA): TGTGCCAGCAGGGACCAGGGACGCCTCAGGGGGAACATTCAGTACTTC. This encodes CASRDQGRLRGNIQYF. The V and J genes are TRBV6-2 or TRBV6-3 and TRBJ2-4, with 7 bases lining up with TRBD1. The germline CDR1 and CDR2 sequences are MNHEY and SVGEGT. The CDR3 is 16 amino acids. Trimming cost V 6 bases and J 7 bases; bases outside gene matches: 15.